This T cell receptor (beta chain) appears in the sequencing data of a study of early T cells in non-severe SARS-CoV-2 infection. General study results and limits: Anti-spike CD8 responses were favored by VDJdb matching, which missed private and CD4 specificities.

By sample share, this clonotype is large. Its antigen is as yet unknown. The CDR3 has 13 amino acids. From germline, CDR1 is MNHNS and CDR2 SASEGT. V dropped 2 bases and J dropped 3 bases, with 4 bases sitting between them. TCRdb analysed the 5' RACE reads with MiXCR anew, one entry per CDR3 protein. Of tens of thousands of distinct CDR3 sequences listed, roughly 5.6% are singletons. Sequenced: whole blood. This TCR was sampled from an adult who was a healthcare worker with PCR-confirmed SARS-CoV-2 infection or an uninfected control (not recorded which). This chain joins TRBV6-1 and TRBJ2-2; D remains unclear. The CDR3 is CASSEWDTGELFF. CDR3 bases: TGTGCCAGCAGTGAATGGGACACCGGGGAGCTGTTTTTT.